This T cell receptor beta chain was observed in a study of blood T cell repertoires in COVID-19. Turning to the study itself: Samples representing acute and convalescent COVID-19 were sourced from the United States, Italy and Spain. From T cells, B-cell-depleted T cells, or PBMCs came the material, which was cDNA or gDNA.

Authors' data handling: Counts of nucleated cells, estimated from reference gene primer amplification, were obtained. TCRdb's copy holds only in-frame clones and misses some; the assay was immunoSEQ multiplex PCR. The D gene and trimming were derived from the DNA, and the V and J assignments and clone size from that table. Among 250,000 or so clones listed, around 90% were seen once. Germline V gene sequence: CDR1 SGDLS, CDR2 YYNGEE. The length of the CDR3 is 14 residues. The V end lost 0 bases, the J end lost 4 bases, and 10 bases lay between the germline ends. The chain employs TRBV9 and TRBJ1-2, with a weak D call TRBD1 (5 bases). This clonotype originated in a man younger than 35 with active or convalescent COVID-19. The sample taken for sequencing was peripheral blood. CDR3 sequence: CASSVVTDFYGYTF. In nucleotides, the CDR3 is TGTGCCAGCAGCGTAGTGACAGATTTCTATGGCTACACCTTC.